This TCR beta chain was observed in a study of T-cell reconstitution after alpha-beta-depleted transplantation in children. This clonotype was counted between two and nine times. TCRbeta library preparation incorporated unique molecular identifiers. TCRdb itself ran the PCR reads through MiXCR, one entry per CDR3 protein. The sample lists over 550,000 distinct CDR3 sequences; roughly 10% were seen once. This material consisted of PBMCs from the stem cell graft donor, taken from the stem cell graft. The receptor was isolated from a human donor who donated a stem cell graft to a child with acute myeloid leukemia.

This chain's CDR3 is CAIRDSGANVLTF. The CDR3 DNA reads TGTGCCATCAGGGACTCTGGGGCCAACGTCCTGACTTTC. The chain has TRBV10-3 and TRBJ2-6; D call uncertain. From germline, CDR1 is ENHRY and CDR2 SYGVKD. The ends were cut back, 6 bases at V and 0 bases at J, with 3 bases in the middle. This CDR3 spans 13 amino acids.